The 23 T cell receptor beta chains below come from one sample, sequenced in a study of blood T cell repertoires in COVID-19. Measured with immunoSEQ multiplex PCR; TCRdb has only the in-frame clones, and not every one. In the table there are roughly 500,000 clones, 88% of which are singletons. The sample was PBMCs or T cells enriched from blood (not recorded which). Receptors originate from a woman aged 40-49 years who had recovered from COVID-19.

J is TRBJ2-4 and V is TRBV7-2, with TRBD2 identical over 9 bases. The V gene end was trimmed by 1 base and the J gene end by 12 bases; junction bases not matched to a gene: 7. Germline-derived CDR1 and CDR2 are SGHTA and FQGNSA. This CDR3 is built from 14 residues. CDR3 in amino acids: CASSLEREESPQYF. The DNA for the CDR3 is TGTGCCAGCAGCTTAGAGCGGGAGGAATCTCCTCAGTACTTC.

The gene calls are TRBV7-9 and TRBJ1-1; 7 positions match TRBD1. After removal of 4 bases from V and 1 base from J, the junction contained 3 bases not matched to a gene. The CDR3 covers 14 residues. Per germline, CDR1 SEHNR and CDR2 FQNEAQ (reference sequence). The CDR3: CASSSGQANTEAFF. The CDR3 nucleotides read TGTGCCAGCAGCTCCGGACAGGCGAACACTGAAGCTTTCTTT.

This chain links TRBV7-9 with TRBJ1-1; 9 positions agree with TRBD1. The CDR3 sequence is 15 residues long. V lost 4 bases, J lost 4 bases, and 7 bases stayed unmatched. Germline V gene sequence: CDR1 SEHNR, CDR2 FQNEAQ (reference sequence). CDR3 nucleotide sequence: TGTGCCAGCAGCTCCAACCGGGACAGGGCCACTGAAGCTTTCTTT. It yields the protein CASSSNRDRATEAFF.

The V gene is TRBV7-2, the J gene TRBJ2-7; D possibly corresponds to TRBD2 (6 bases). Germline assignment: CDR1 SGHTA and CDR2 FQGNSA. The ends were cut back, 4 bases at V and 2 bases at J, with 18 bases in the middle. This CDR3 is built from 16 residues. CDR3 residues: CASSSRGSAYTYEQYF. The CDR3 coding sequence is TGTGCCAGCAGCTCCCGGGGGTCCGCCTACACCTACGAGCAGTACTTC.

This clone was observed a few times. V is TRBV7-2 and J is TRBJ2-1; 9 bases are a match to TRBD1. The CDR3 consists of 15 residues. Germline CDR1 reads SGHTA; CDR2 reads FQGNSA. J was trimmed by 4 bases and V by 5 bases; bases with no gene match: 6. In nucleotides, the CDR3 is TGTGCCAGCAGCAAACGGGACAGGGTTTACAATGAGCAGTTCTTC. It codes for CASSKRDRVYNEQFF.

The rearrangement links TRBV19 to TRBJ2-1; a possible D gene is TRBD2 (6 bases). CDR1 LNHDA and CDR2 SQIVND come from the germline V gene (reference sequence). The CDR3 has 14 residues. The V end was cut by 0 bases, the J end by 12 bases, with 15 bases between. CDR3 region: CASSIDVGGERQFF. CDR3 DNA: TGTGCCAGTAGTATAGATGTGGGGGGAGAGAGGCAGTTCTTC.

J is TRBJ2-6 and V is TRBV19; 10 bases are a match to TRBD2. Germline CDR1 reads LNHDA; CDR2 reads SQIVND (reference sequence). CDR3 length: 18 amino acids. Trimming took 3 bases from V and 1 from J; bases not matched to a gene: 6. CDR3 sequence (DNA): TGTGCCAGTAGTATTCCGCTAGCGGGAGCATCTGGGGCCAACGTCCTGACTTTC. Translating it yields CASSIPLAGASGANVLTF.

DNA of the CDR3: TGTGCCACCAGTGATTCCCGCGTTAGCAATCAGCCCCAGCATTTT. Its protein is CATSDSRVSNQPQHF. This chain uses TRBV24-1 with TRBJ1-5, with D hard to call. The V gene lost 2 bases and the J gene lost 0 bases, with 7 bases spanning the gap. CDR1 is KGHDR, CDR2 SFDVKD, per germline. The CDR3 is 15 residues long.

This clone was observed once. The junction shows a germline mismatch at one end, possibly a read error. The CDR3 coding sequence is TGTGCCAGCACTGAACGGGGGGCGAGGGAGCAGTACTTC. It translates to CASTERGAREQYF. V usage is TRBV6-1 and J usage is TRBJ2-7, with D possibly being TRBD2 (7 bases). Germline CDR1 reads MNHNS; CDR2 reads SASEGT. CDR3 length equals 13 residues.

This clone is a singleton in its sample. The junction departs from the called germline gene at one end, perhaps through a read error. CDR3 DNA: TGTGCCAGCAGGGAAGGACAGGGAACAGATACGCAGTATTTT. Its protein is CASREGQGTDTQYF. The chain employs TRBV2 and TRBJ2-3; 8 bases align to TRBD1. Germline V lookup: CDR1 SNHLY, CDR2 FYNNEI. The CDR3 loop spans 14 amino acids.

The rearrangement joins TRBV10-2 to TRBJ2-3; tentatively, D is TRBD2 (5 bases). The germline V gene encodes CDR1 WSHSY and CDR2 SAAADI. Trimming took 6 bases from V and 1 from J, leaving 17 bases between them. The CDR3 totals 16 residues. The CDR3 nucleotides read TGCGCCAGCAGCGCTCTGAAGCGGCGGGGCACAGATACGCAGTATTTT. It codes for CASSALKRRGTDTQYF.

This clone was seen ten or more times. The CDR3 region is CASSSNSGNTIYF. CDR3 DNA: TGTGCCAGCAGCTCAAACTCTGGAAACACCATATATTTT. The rearrangement joins TRBV5-4 to TRBJ1-3; no definite D call. Germline CDR1 reads SGHNT; CDR2 reads YYREEE (reference sequence). CDR3 length equals 13 residues. V lost 3 bases and J lost 0, with 4 bases in between. Full variable domain (missing parts from reference TRBV5-4 and TRBJ1-3): ETGVTQSPTHLIKTRGQQVTLRCSSQSGHNTVSWYQQALGQGPQFIFQYYREEENGRGNFPPRFSGLQFPNYSSELNVNALELDDSALYLCASSSNSGNTIYFGEGSWLTVV.

The V call is TRBV6-5, the J call TRBJ1-2; D call uncertain. CDR1 MNHEY and CDR2 SVGAGI come from the germline V gene. CDR3 size: 11 residues. Deletions cut 8 bases from V and 2 bases from J, with 6 bases between. The CDR3 nucleotides read TGTGCCAGCGGGCTGAACTATGGCTACACCTTC. Its protein product is CASGLNYGYTF.

The J gene is TRBJ2-3, the V gene TRBV18, with a tentative D call TRBD2 (5 bases). There are 16 residues in the CDR3. From germline, CDR1 is KGHSH and CDR2 LQKENI. Trimming pared 5 bases from V and 5 bases from J, leaving 20 bases between. CDR3 coding DNA: TGTGCCAGCTCATCTTCCGGGTCGGGCGCGGGAGATACGCAGTATTTT. It translates to CASSSSGSGAGDTQYF. Looking up the rest from reference TRBV18 and TRBJ2-3 gives the full variable domain: NAGVMQNPRHLVRRRGQEARLRCSPMKGHSHVYWYRQLPEEGLKFMVYLQKENIIDESGMPKERFSAEFPKEGPSILRIQQVVRGDSAAYFCASSSSGSGAGDTQYFGPGTRLTVL.

The chain combines TRBV4-3 with TRBJ2-1, with D unresolved. V was cut by 0 bases and J by 11 bases, with 11 bases left in between. Germline V gene data show CDR1 as LGHNA and CDR2 as YSLEER. This CDR3 spans 13 amino acids. The CDR3 reads CASSQEEEMQQFF. The CDR3 DNA follows: TGCGCCAGCAGCCAAGAAGAGGAGATGCAGCAGTTCTTC.

As regards this clone: One end of the junction is discordant with germline, which a read error may explain. Other DNA sequences within the sample encode an identical CDR3. The chain couples TRBV7-2 to TRBJ1-2; TRBD1 might be the D (6 bases). Germline assignment: CDR1 SGHTA and CDR2 FQGNSA. CDR3 length equals 14 residues. CDR3 protein: CASSLAQGPYGYTF. Written as DNA, the CDR3 is TGTGCCAGCAGTTTAGCACAGGGTCCCTATGGCTACACCTTC.

The V and J genes are TRBV5-8 and TRBJ2-7; 10 bases map to TRBD1. The CDR3 length is 14 residues. V was pared by 2 bases and J by 6 bases, with 5 bases of the junction left unmatched. Germline CDR1 is SGHTS and CDR2 is YDEGEE. The CDR3 spells CASSLGQGVLEQYF. The CDR3 nucleotides are TGTGCCAGCAGCTTAGGACAGGGGGTTCTCGAGCAGTACTTC.

The gene calls are TRBV19 and TRBJ2-1; the D gene is possibly TRBD1 (5 bases). Per the germline V gene, CDR1 is LNHDA and CDR2 is SQIVND (reference sequence). This CDR3 spans 12 amino acids. Deletions cut 3 bases from V and 9 bases from J, with 9 bases between. DNA of the CDR3: TGTGCCAGTAGTATCACAGACAGTGAGCAGTTCTTC. It specifies CASSITDSEQFF.

This clone was recorded once. The V call is TRBV14, the J call TRBJ2-5; 11 nucleotides align to TRBD2. J gave up 5 bases and V 3 bases, and 2 bases lay outside the gene matches. The CDR3 is made up of 14 amino acids. CDR1 and CDR2 from the germline V gene are SGHDN and FVKESK. CDR3 nucleotide sequence: TGTGCCAGCAGCCATCTAGCGGGAGGCGAGACCCAGTACTTC. The encoded protein is CASSHLAGGETQYF.

CDR3 loop: CASRYPGRQFF. As DNA, the CDR3 is TGTGCCAGCAGATACCCGGGGAGGCAGTTCTTC. V and J are TRBV6-2 or TRBV6-3 and TRBJ2-1; D may be TRBD2 (5 bases). CDR1 is MNHEY, CDR2 SVGEGT, per germline. Trimming cost V 6 bases and J 12 bases, with 12 bases left between them. This CDR3 has 11 amino acids.

This clone was detected once. The same CDR3 also results from other DNA sequences found in this sample. CDR3 DNA sequence: TGTGCCAGCAGCTTAAACCGCGGGGGGGCGGGGGGCCAAGAGACCCAGTACTTC. Translation gives CASSLNRGGAGGQETQYF. The chain is built from TRBV11-3 and TRBJ2-5; 9 nucleotides agree with TRBD2. Trimming cost V 2 bases and J 1 base; bases outside gene matches: 11. CDR1 SGHNT and CDR2 YENEEA come from the germline V gene. The CDR3 is 18 residues long.

V gene TRBV4-3 combines with J gene TRBJ2-7; 11 bases are shared with TRBD1. Germline CDR1 and CDR2: LGHNA and YSLEER. Losses at the gene ends were 0 bases for V and 4 bases for J; bases not matched to a gene: 5. This CDR3 region has 16 residues. This chain's CDR3 is CASSQDSGTGGYEQYF. CDR3 in DNA: TGCGCCAGCAGCCAAGATAGCGGGACAGGGGGGTACGAGCAGTACTTC.

As DNA, the CDR3 is TGTGCCAGCAGCCTCCTCCCCCTGTACCAAGAGACCCAGTACTTC. Protein: CASSLLPLYQETQYF. V usage is TRBV3-1 (or the pseudogene TRBV3-2) and J usage is TRBJ2-5; D remains unclear. The CDR3 totals 15 residues. CDR1 and CDR2 (germline): LGHDT, YNNKEL (reference sequence). Trimming removed 4 bases from V and 0 bases from J, with 12 bases in between.